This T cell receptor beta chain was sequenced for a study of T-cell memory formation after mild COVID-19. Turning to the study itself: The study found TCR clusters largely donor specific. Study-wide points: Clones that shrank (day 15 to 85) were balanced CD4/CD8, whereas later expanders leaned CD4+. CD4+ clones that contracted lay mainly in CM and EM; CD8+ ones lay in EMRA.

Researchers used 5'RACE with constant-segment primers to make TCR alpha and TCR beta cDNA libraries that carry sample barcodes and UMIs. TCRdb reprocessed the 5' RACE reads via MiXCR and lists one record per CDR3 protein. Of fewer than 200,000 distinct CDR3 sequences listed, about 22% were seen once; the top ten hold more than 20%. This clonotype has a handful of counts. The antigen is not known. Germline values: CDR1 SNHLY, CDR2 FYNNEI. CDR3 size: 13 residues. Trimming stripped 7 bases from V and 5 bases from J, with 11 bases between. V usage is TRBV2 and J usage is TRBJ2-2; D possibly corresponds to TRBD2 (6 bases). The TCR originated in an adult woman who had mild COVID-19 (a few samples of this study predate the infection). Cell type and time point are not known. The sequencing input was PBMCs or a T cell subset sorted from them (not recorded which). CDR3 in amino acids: CASTQRGTGELFF. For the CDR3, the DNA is TGTGCCAGCACCCAACGGGGGACCGGGGAGCTGTTTTTT.